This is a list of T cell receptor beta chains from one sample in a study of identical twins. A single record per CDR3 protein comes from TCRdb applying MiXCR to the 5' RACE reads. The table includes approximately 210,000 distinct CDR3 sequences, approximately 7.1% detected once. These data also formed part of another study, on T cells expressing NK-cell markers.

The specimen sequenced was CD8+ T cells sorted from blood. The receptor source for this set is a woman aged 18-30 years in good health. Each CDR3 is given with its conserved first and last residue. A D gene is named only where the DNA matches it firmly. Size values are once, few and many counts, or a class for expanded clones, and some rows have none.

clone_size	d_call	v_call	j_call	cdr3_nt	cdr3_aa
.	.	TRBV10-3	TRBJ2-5	TGTGCCATCAGTCCCGGGAGCCGAGAGACCCAGTACTTC	CAISPGSRETQYF
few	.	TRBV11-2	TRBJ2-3	TGTGCCAGCAGCTCATGGACCCAGACTGATACGCAGTATTTT	CASSSWTQTDTQYF
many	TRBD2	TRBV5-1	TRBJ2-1	TGCGCCAGCAGCTTCAGACTAGCGGGAGGGTACAATGAGCAGTTCTTC	CASSFRLAGGYNEQFF
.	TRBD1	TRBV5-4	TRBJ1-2	TGTGCCAGCACTTCTACAGGGGTCAACTATGGCTACACCTTC	CASTSTGVNYGYTF
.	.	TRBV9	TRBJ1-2	TGTGCCAGCAGCGTAGTCGCCTATGGCTACACCTTC	CASSVVAYGYTF
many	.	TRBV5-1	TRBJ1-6	TGCGCCAGCAGCTTGGAGGGAAAGGGATATAATTCACCCCTCCACTTT	CASSLEGKGYNSPLHF
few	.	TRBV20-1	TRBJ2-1	TGCAGTGGGGACTTTTACAATGAGCAGTTCTTC	CSGDFYNEQFF
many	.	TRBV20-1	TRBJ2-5	TGCAGTGTGCTGGCGGGGATAATGTACTTC	CSVLAGIMYF
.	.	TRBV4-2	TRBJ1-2	TGTCCCAGCAGCCAAGAAGCGGCCGAGTCCTATGGCTACACCTTC	CPSSQEAAESYGYTF
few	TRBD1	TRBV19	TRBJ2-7	TGTGCCAGTAGCCCCGGACAGGTTCCCTACGAGCAGTACTTC	CASSPGQVPYEQYF
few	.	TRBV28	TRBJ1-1	TGTGCCAGCAGTCGGGGGCTTTGGGGGACACTGAACACTGAAGCTTTCTTT	CASSRGLWGTLNTEAFF
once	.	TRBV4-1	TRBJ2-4	TGCGCCAGCAGCCCCAGGCCCACTTCTCCTCAAGCCAAAAACATTCAGTACTTC	CASSPRPTSPQAKNIQYF
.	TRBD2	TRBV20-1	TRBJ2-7	TGCAGTGCTAGGGCTAGCGGGGGGGCGTTCTACGAGCAGTACTTC	CSARASGGAFYEQYF
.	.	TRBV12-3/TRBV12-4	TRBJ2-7	TGTGCCAGCAGTTTAGAAACAGGCCCTCTCCCCTACGAGCAGTACTTC	CASSLETGPLPYEQYF
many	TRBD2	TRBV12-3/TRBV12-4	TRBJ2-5	TGTGCCAGCAGCCAGAGCGGGGGGTTAGAGACCCAGTACTTC	CASSQSGGLETQYF
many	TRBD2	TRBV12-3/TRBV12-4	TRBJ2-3	TGTGCCAGCAGTCTTACGGAAGGGGGAGGGACTAGCGGGCTTAGTGATACGCAGTATTTT	CASSLTEGGGTSGLSDTQYF
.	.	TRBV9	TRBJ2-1	TGTGCCAGCAGCCCGGATGTGGACCTCAATGAGCAGTTCTTC	CASSPDVDLNEQFF
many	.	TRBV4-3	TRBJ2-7	TGCGCCAGCAGCCAAGATCTTGGAGCCTACGAGCAGTACTTC	CASSQDLGAYEQYF
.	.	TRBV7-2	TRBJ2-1	TGTGCCAGCAGCCCCCAGTATGAGCAGTTCTTC	CASSPQYEQFF
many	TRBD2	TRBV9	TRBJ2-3	TGTGCCAGCAATACGGGGGGTGATACGCAGTATTTT	CASNTGGDTQYF
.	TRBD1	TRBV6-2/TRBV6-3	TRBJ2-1	TGTGCCAGCAGTGCCGACAGGGGAATTTACAATGAGCAGTTCTTC	CASSADRGIYNEQFF
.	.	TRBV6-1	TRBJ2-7	TGTGCGTCTTCCGGGAGTACTTCTGGCGAGCAGTACTTC	CASSGSTSGEQYF
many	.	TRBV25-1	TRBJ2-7	TGTGCCGGGGGGCGCTCCTACGAGCAGTACTTC	CAGGRSYEQYF
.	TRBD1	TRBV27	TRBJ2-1	TGTGCCAGCAGCATGGGACAGGGGGCGAATGAGCAGTTCTTC	CASSMGQGANEQFF
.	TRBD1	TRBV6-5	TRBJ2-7	TGTGCCAGCAGAGGACAGGGACCCGAGCAGTACTTC	CASRGQGPEQYF
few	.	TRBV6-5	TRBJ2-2	TGTGCCAGCAGTTACCACACCGGGGAGCTGTTTTTT	CASSYHTGELFF
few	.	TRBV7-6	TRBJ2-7	TGTGCCAGCAGCCTCGACGACTACGAGCAGTACTTC	CASSLDDYEQYF
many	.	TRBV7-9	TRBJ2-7	TGTGCCAGCAGCAACCTGGACGGAGTTCTGGAGCAGTACTTC	CASSNLDGVLEQYF
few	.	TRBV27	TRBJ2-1	TGTGCCACCTCGGCTTCCTACAATGAGCAGTTCTTC	CATSASYNEQFF
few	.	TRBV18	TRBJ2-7	TGTGCCAGCTCACCACCGTTCACGTCCTACGAGCAGTACTTC	CASSPPFTSYEQYF
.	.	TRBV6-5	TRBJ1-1	TGTGCCAGCAGTTACTCGGGGTGGAACACTGAAGCTTTCTTT	CASSYSGWNTEAFF
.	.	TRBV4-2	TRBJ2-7	TGTGCCAGCAGCCCAGCTCACCCCCTCGAGCAGTACTTC	CASSPAHPLEQYF
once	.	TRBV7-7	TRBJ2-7	TGTGCTAGCAGCCTGGGGACTGCTCGGGAGCAGTACTTC	CASSLGTAREQYF
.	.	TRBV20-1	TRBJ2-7	TGCAGTGCTAGAGGGATAGGGACCTACGAGCAGTACTTC	CSARGIGTYEQYF
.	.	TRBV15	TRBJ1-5	TGTGCCACCCGCGGGGGGAATCAGCCCCAGCATTTT	CATRGGNQPQHF
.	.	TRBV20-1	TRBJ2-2	TGCAGTGCTATAGGACATGAGCACACCGGGGAGCTGTTTTTT	CSAIGHEHTGELFF
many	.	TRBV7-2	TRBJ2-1	TGTGCCAGCAGCTTCAGGGGAAGGGGCCTCGATGAGCAGTTCTTC	CASSFRGRGLDEQFF
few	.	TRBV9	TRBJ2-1	TGTGCCAGCAGCGTTAATCCCAATGAGCAGTTCTTC	CASSVNPNEQFF
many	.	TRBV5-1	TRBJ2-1	TGCGCCAGCAGCTTGGGTGTCGGGGCCGAAGAGCAGTTCTTC	CASSLGVGAEEQFF
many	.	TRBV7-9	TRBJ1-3	TGTGCCAGCAGCCCCCCCGGGGGCTCTGGAAACACCATATATTTT	CASSPPGGSGNTIYF
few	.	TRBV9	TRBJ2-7	TGTGCCAGCAGCGTAGAAGCCAGGGTTAGGGAGCAGTACTTC	CASSVEARVREQYF
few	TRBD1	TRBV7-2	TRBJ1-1	TGTGCCAGCAGCTGGACGGGACAGCGGCGGGCTTTCTTT	CASSWTGQRRAFF
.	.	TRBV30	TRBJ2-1	TGTGCCTGGAACCCTAGCCATAATGAGCAGTTCTTC	CAWNPSHNEQFF
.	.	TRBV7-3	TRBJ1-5	TGTGCCAGCAGCTCAACCGTACAGGGACTGAGGGGTGCTAGCAATCAGCCCCAGCATTTT	CASSSTVQGLRGASNQPQHF
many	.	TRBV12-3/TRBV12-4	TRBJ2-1	TGTGCCAGCAGTTTAGGGGCAGGGGTAGGCAATGAGCAGTTCTTC	CASSLGAGVGNEQFF
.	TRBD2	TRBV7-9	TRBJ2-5	TGTGCCAGCAGCCCACGTTCGACTAGCGAACGGGAGACCCAGTACTTC	CASSPRSTSERETQYF
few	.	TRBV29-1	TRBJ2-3	TGCAGCGTTGAAATCCAGAGCACAGATACGCAGTATTTT	CSVEIQSTDTQYF
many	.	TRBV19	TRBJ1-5	TGTGCCAGTAGTTCTCAGACGCTGCAGCCCCAGCATTTT	CASSSQTLQPQHF
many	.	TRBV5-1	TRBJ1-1	TGCGCCAGCAGCTTAGAACAGGGTGAAGCTTTCTTT	CASSLEQGEAFF
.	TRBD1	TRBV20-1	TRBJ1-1	TGCAGTGCAAGACAGGGAACTGAAGCTTTCTTT	CSARQGTEAFF
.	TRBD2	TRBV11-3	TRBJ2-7	TGTGCCAGCAGCCCCACGCGGGGGGTTGTCGAGCAGTACTTC	CASSPTRGVVEQYF
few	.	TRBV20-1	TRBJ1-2	TGCAGTGCTAGGGACGAAGGTGGCTACACCTTC	CSARDEGGYTF
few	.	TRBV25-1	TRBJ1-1	TGTGCCAGCAGTGGCAGACCGCCTGTTGCTGAAGCTTTCTTT	CASSGRPPVAEAFF
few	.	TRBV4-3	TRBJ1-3	TGCGCCAGCAGCCAAGAGGCGTACCTCTCTGGAAACACCATATATTTT	CASSQEAYLSGNTIYF
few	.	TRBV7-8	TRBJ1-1	TGTGCCAGCACCCGTATCCCTGAAGCTTTCTTT	CASTRIPEAFF